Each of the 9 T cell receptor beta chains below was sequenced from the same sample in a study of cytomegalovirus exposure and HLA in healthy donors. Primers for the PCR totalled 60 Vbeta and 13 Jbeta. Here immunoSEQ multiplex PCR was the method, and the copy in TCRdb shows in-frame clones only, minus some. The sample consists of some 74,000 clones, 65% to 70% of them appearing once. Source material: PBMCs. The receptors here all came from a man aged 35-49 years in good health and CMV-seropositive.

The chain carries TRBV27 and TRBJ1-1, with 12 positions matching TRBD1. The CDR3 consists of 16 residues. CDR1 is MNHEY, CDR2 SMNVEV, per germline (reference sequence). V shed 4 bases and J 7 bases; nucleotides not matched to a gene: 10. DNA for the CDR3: TGTGCCAGCAGTTCGAACGCCCGGGACAGGGGGCTTGAAGCTTTCTTT. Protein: CASSSNARDRGLEAFF.

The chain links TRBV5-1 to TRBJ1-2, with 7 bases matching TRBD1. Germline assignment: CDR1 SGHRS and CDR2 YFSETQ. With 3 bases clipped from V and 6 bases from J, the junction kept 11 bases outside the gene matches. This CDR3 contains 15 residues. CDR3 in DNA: TGCGCCAGCAGCTCTGGACAGGCGCCGGCGGATGGCTACACCTTC. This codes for CASSSGQAPADGYTF.

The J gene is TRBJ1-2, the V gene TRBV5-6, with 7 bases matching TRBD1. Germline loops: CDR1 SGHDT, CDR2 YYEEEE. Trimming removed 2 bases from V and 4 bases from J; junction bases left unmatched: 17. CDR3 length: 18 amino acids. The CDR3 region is CASSFVRPIDRDSYGYTF. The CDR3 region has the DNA TGTGCCAGCAGCTTCGTCCGCCCCATAGACAGGGATAGCTATGGCTACACCTTC.

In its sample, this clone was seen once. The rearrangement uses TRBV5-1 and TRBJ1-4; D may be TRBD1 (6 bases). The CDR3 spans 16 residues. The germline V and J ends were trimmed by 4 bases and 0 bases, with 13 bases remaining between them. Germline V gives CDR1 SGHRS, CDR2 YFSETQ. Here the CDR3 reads CASSTGQLATNEKLFF. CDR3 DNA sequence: TGCGCCAGCAGCACAGGACAGCTTGCAACTAATGAAAAACTGTTTTTT. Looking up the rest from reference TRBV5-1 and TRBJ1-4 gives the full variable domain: KAGVTQTPRYLIKTRGQQVTLSCSPISGHRSVSWYQQTPGQGLQFLFEYFSETQRNKGNFPGRFSGRQFSNSRSEMNVSTLELGDSALYLCASSTGQLATNEKLFFGSGTQLSVL.

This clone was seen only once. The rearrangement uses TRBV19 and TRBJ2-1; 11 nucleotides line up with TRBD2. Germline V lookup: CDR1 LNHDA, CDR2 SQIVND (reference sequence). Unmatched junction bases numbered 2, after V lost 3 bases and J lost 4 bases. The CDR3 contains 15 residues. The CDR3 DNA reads TGTGCCAGTAGTATCCCTAGCGGGGGGTACAATGAGCAGTTCTTC. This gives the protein CASSIPSGGYNEQFF.

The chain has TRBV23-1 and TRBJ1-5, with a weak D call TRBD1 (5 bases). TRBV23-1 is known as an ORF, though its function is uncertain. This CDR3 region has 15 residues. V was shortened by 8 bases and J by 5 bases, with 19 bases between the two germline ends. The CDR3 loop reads CASRAGQGGDQPQHF. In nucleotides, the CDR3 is TGCGCCAGCCGCGCGGGGCAGGGTGGGGATCAGCCCCAGCATTTT.

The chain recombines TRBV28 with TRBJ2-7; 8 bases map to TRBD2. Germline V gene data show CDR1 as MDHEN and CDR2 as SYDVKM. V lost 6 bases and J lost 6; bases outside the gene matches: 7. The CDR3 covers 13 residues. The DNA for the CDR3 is TGTGCCAGCAGCCCCGGGAGGGTGCGCGAGCAGTACTTC. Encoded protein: CASSPGRVREQYF.

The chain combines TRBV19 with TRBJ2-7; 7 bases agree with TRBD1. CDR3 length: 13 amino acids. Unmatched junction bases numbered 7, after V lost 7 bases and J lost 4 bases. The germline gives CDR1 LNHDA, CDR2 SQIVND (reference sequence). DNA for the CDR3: TGTGCCAGTAAAAGGGACAGTGGATACGAGCAGTACTTC. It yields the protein CASKRDSGYEQYF.

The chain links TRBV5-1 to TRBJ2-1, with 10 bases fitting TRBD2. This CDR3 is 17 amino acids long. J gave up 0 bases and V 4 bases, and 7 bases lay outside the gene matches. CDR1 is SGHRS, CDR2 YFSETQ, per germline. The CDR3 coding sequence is TGCGCCAGCAGCCAATCTAGCGGGGGCCGCTCCTACAATGAGCAGTTCTTC. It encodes CASSQSSGGRSYNEQFF.